Reported below is one T cell receptor (beta chain). These data belong to a study of shared clonotypes between healthy human individuals. Study context: Per donor, three plates held CD4 naive cells, three held CD4 memory, two held CD8 naive and one held CD8 memory.

Source study methods: Junction-only immunoSEQ data arrived without quality scores, meaning filtering differed. Produced via immunoSEQ multiplex PCR; TCRdb's table is partial and in-frame only. V, J and clone size derive from that table, while D and trimming were established from the DNA sequence. The repertoire includes around 2.1 million clones, under 97% of them detected once, and roughly 0.13% sits in the top ten. Germline V gene lookup returns CDR1 LGHNA and CDR2 YSLEER. J was trimmed by 4 bases and V by 0 bases; bases with no gene match: 15. The CDR3 covers 20 residues. CD4+ cell separation produced CD45RA+ naive and CD45RA-negative memory subsets.

Material: naive CD4+ T cells sorted from blood. As to subset: CD45RA+ positively selected. The clonotype was recovered from a man younger than 35 in good health. J is TRBJ2-7 and V is TRBV4-3; 13 bases are a match to TRBD2. In DNA form, the CDR3 reads TGCGCCAGCAGCCAAGATTTCGGACTAGCGGGAGAGAGGTGGGCGTACGAGCAGTACTTC. This codes for CASSQDFGLAGERWAYEQYF.